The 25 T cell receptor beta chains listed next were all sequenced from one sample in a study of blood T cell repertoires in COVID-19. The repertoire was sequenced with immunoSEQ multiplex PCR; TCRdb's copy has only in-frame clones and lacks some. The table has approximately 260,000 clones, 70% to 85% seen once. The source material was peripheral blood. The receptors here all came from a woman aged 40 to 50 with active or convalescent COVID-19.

CDR3 protein: CASSRGDKSSGNTIYF. The DNA for the CDR3 is TGTGCCAGCTCACGAGGGGACAAGAGCTCTGGAAACACCATATATTTT. This rearrangement joins TRBV18 to TRBJ1-3; a weak D match, TRBD1 (6 bases). V gave up 4 bases and J gave up 0 bases, with 13 bases separating them. CDR3 length: 16 residues. Looked up from germline, CDR1 is KGHSH and CDR2 is LQKENI.

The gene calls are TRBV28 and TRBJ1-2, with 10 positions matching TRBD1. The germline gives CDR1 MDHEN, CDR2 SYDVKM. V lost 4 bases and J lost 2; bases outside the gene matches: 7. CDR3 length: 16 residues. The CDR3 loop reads CASSSWGQGLNYGYTF. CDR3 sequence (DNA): TGTGCCAGCAGTTCGTGGGGACAGGGGCTAAACTATGGCTACACCTTC.

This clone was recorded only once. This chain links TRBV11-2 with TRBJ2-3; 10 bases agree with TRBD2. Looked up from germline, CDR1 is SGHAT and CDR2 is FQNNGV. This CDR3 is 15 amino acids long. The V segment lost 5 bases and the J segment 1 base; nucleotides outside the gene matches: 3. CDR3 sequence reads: CASSTLAGGTDTQYF. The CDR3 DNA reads TGTGCCAGCAGCACTCTAGCGGGGGGCACAGATACGCAGTATTTT.

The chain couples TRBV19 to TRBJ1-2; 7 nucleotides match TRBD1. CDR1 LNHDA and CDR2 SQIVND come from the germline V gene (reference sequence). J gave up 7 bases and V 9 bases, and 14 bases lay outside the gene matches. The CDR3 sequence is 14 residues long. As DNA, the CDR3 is TGTGCCAGCAGCACCGGGCCTAGGACAGGTGGCTACACCTTC. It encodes CASSTGPRTGGYTF.

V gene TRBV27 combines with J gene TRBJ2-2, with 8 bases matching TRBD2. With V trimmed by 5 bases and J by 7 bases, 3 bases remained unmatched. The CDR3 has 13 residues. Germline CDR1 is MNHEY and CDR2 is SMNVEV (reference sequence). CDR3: CASSGLAGGELFF. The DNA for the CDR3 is TGTGCCAGCAGTGGACTAGCAGGCGGGGAGCTGTTTTTT.

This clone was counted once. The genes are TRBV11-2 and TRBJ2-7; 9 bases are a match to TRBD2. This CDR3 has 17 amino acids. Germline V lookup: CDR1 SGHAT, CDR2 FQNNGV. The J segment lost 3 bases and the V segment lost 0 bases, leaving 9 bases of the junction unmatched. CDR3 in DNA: TGTGCCAGCAGCTTAGAAGCGGGGGGACCTCGCCTCTACGAGCAGTACTTC. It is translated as CASSLEAGGPRLYEQYF.

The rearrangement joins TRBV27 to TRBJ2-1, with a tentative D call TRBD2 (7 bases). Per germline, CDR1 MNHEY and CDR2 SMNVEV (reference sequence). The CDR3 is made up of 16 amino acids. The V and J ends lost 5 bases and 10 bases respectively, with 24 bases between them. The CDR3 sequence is CASSTFGGAFGREQFF. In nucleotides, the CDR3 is TGTGCCAGCAGTACTTTTGGGGGGGCCTTCGGGCGGGAGCAGTTCTTC.

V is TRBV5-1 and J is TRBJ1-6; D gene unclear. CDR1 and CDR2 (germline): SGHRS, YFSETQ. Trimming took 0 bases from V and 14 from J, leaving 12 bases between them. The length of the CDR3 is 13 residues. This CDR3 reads CASSLGGPTTLHF. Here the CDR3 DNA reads TGCGCCAGCAGCTTGGGAGGCCCCACAACCCTCCACTTT.

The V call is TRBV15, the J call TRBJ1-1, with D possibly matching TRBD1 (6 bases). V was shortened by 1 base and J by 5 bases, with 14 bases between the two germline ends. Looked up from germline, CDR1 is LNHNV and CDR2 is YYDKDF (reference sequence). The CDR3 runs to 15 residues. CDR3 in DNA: TGTGCCACCAGCAGAGTGGGGCAGGGGCAAACTGAAGCTTTCTTT. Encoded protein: CATSRVGQGQTEAFF.

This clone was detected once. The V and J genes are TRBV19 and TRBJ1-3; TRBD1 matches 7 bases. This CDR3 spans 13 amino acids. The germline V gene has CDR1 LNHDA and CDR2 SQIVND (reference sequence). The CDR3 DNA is TGTGGCGCCAGGGGGAAGGGAGGAAACACCATATATTTT. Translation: CGARGKGGNTIYF.

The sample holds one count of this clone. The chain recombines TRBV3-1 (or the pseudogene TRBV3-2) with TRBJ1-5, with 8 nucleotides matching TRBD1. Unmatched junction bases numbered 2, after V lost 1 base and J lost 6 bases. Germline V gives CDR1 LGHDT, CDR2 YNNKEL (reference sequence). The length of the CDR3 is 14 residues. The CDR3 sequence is CASSQGDRSQPQHF. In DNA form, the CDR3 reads TGTGCCAGCAGCCAAGGGGACAGGAGTCAGCCCCAGCATTTT.

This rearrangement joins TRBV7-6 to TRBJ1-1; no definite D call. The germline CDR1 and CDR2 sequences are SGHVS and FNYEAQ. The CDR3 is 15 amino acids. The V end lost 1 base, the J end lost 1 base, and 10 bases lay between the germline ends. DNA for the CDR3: TGTGCCAGCAGCTTAGGGCCGATCCAGAACACTGAAGCTTTCTTT. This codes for CASSLGPIQNTEAFF.

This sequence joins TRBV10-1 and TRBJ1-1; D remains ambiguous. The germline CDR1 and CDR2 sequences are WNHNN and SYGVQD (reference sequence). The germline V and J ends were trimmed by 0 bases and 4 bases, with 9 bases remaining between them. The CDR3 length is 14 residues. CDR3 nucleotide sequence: TGCGCCAGCAGTGAGTCGGCGCGGCGCACTGAAGCTTTCTTT. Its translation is CASSESARRTEAFF.

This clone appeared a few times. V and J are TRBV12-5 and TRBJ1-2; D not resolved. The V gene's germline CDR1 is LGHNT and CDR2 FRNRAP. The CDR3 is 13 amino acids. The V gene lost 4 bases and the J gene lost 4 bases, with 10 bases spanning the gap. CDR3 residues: CASGYEGVYGYTF. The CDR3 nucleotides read TGTGCTAGTGGTTACGAGGGCGTCTATGGCTACACCTTC. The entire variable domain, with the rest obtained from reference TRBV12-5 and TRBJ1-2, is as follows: DARVTQTPRHKVTEMGQEVTMRCQPILGHNTVFWYRQTMMQGLELLAYFRNRAPLDDSGMPKDRFSAEMPDATLATLKIQPSEPRDSAVYFCASGYEGVYGYTFGSGTRLTVV.

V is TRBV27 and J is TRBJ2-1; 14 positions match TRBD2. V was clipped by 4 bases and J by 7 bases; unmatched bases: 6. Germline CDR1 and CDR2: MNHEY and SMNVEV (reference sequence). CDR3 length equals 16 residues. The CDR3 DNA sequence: TGTGCCAGCAGTTGGGGGACTAGCGGGGGAAGGAATGAGCAGTTCTTC. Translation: CASSWGTSGGRNEQFF.

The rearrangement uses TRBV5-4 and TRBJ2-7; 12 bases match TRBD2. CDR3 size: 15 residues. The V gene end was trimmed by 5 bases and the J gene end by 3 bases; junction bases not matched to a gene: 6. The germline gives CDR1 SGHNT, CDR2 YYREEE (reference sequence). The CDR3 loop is CASSPGTSGRYEQYV. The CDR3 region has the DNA TGTGCCAGCAGTCCCGGGACTAGCGGGCGCTACGAGCAGTACGTC.

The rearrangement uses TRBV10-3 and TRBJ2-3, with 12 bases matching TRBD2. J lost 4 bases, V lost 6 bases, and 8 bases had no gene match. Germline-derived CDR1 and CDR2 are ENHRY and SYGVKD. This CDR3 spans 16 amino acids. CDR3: CAIRGRLAGEADTQYF. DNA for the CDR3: TGTGCCATCAGGGGGAGACTAGCGGGGGAGGCAGATACGCAGTATTTT.

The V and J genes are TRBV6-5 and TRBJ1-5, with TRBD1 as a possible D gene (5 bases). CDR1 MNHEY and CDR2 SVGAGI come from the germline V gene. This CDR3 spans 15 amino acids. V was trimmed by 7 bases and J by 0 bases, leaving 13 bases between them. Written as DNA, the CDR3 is TGTGCCAGCACCCGGGGGGGATATAGCAATCAGCCCCAGCATTTT. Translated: CASTRGGYSNQPQHF.

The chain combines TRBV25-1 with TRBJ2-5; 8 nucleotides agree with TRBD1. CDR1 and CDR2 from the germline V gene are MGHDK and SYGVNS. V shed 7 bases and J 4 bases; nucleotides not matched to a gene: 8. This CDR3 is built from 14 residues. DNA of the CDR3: TGTGCCAGCACCGACAGGGGCTTGGGAGAGACCCAGTACTTC. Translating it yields CASTDRGLGETQYF. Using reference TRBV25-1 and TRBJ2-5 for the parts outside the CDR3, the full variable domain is EADIYQTPRYLVIGTGKKITLECSQTMGHDKMYWYQQDPGMELHLIHYSYGVNSTEKGDLSSESTVSRIRTEHFPLTLESARPSHTSQYLCASTDRGLGETQYFGPGTRLLVL.

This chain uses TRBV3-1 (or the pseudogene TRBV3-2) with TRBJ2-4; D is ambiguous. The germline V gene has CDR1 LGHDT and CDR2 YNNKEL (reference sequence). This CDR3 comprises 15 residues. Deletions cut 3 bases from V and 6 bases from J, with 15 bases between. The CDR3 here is CASSQHLEFGNIQYF. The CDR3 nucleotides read TGTGCCAGCAGCCAGCACCTTGAGTTCGGAAACATTCAGTACTTC.

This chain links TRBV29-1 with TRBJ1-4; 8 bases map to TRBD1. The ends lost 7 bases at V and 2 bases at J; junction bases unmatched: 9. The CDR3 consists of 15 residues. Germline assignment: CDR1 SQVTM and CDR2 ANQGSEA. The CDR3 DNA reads TGCAGCGCAAGGACAGGGACCTTCACTAATGAAAAACTGTTTTTT. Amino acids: CSARTGTFTNEKLFF.

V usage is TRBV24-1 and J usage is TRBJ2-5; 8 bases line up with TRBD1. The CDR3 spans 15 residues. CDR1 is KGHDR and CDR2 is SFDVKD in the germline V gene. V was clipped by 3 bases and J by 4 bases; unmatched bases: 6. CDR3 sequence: CATSDSSGQGETQYF. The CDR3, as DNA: TGTGCCACCAGTGATAGTTCTGGACAGGGAGAGACCCAGTACTTC.

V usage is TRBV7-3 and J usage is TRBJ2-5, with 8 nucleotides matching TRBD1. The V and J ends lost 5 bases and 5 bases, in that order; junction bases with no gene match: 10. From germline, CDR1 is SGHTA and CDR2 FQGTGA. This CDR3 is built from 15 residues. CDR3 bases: TGTGCCAGCAGCGTAGGACAGGGAGATTGGGAGACCCAGTACTTC. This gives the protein CASSVGQGDWETQYF.

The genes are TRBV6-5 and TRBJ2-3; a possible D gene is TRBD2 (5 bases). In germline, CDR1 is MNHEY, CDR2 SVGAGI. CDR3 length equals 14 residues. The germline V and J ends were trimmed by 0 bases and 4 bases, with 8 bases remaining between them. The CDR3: CASSYSFGADTQYF. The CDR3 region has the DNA TGTGCCAGCAGTTACTCCTTCGGGGCAGATACGCAGTATTTT.

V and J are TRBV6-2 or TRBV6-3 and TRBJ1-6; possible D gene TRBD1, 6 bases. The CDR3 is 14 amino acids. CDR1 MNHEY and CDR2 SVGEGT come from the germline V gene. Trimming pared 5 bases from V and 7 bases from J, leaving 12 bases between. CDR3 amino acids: CASSPGQVNSPLHF. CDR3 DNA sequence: TGTGCCAGCAGTCCGGGACAAGTCAATTCACCCCTCCACTTT.